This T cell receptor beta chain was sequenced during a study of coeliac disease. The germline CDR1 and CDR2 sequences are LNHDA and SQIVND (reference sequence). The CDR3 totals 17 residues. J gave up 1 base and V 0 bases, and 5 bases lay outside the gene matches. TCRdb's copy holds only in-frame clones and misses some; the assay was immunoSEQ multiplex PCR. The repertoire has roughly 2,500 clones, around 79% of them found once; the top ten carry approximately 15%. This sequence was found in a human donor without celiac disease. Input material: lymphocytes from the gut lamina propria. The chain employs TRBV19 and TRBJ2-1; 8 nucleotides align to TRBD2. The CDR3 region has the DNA TGTGCCAGTAGTATAGATCTGGCTAGCGGGTCCTACAATGAGCAGTTCTTC. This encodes CASSIDLASGSYNEQFF.